This T cell receptor (beta chain) emerged from a study of T-cell memory formation after mild COVID-19. Overall study findings and caveats: Balance between CD4 and CD8 was seen in clones contracting day 15 to 85, and a CD4+ lean was seen in later expanders. Contracting CD4+ clones sat mainly in CM and EM; CD8+ in EMRA.

The V segment lost 4 bases and the J segment 5 bases; nucleotides outside the gene matches: 5. The CDR3 is made up of 14 amino acids. Germline CDR1 reads SGHTA; CDR2 reads FQGNSA. Libraries for TCRalpha and TCRbeta carried sample barcodes and unique molecular identifiers via 5'RACE. One entry per CDR3 protein results from TCRdb running MiXCR on the 5' RACE reads. The sample shows roughly 370,000 distinct CDR3 sequences, around a sixth of them seen only once. On this clonotype itself: Its cognate antigen is unknown.

Sample: PBMCs or a T cell subset sorted from them (not recorded which). The rearrangement uses TRBV7-2 and TRBJ2-5; 9 bases map to TRBD1. The receptor was derived from a man younger than 35 who had mild COVID-19 (a few samples of this study predate the infection). Cell type and time point are not known. This chain's CDR3 is CASSSDGQGETQYF. CDR3 sequence (DNA): TGTGCCAGCAGCTCAGATGGACAGGGGGAGACCCAGTACTTC.